This entry concerns a single T cell receptor beta chain. Its matching antigen is unknown. One junction end does not reproduce the germline sequence, and a read error may be involved. These data belong to a study of shared clonotypes between healthy human individuals. The protocol was immunoSEQ multiplex PCR, while the TCRdb copy is restricted to in-frame clones and leaves out a portion. Of roughly 2.2 million clones listed, 85% to 95% are singletons. Researchers partitioned CD4+ cells into CD45RA+ naive and CD45RA-negative memory subsets. General study points: Clonotypes that were shared across a few donors made up around 5.5% of naive CD4 clonotypes.

The germline gives CDR1 SNHLY, CDR2 FYNNEI. The CDR3 is 13 amino acids. Sample: naive CD4+ T cells from PBMCs. The subset: CD45RA+ positively selected. This receptor was identified in a man aged 18 to 30 in good health. Some clones in this sample may be carry-over from other donors' samples. This chain connects TRBV2 to TRBJ2-7, with 7 positions matching TRBD2. CDR3 nucleotide sequence: TGTGCCAGCAGGGAAGGGACTAATCCCGAGCAGTACTTC. Residues: CASREGTNPEQYF.